This T cell receptor beta chain was recovered during a study of T cells in Graves' hyperthyroidism and ophthalmopathy. The wider study: Before treatment of any kind, peripheral blood was taken at initial diagnosis. Broader study findings: In blood, most of the thyroid clonotypes expanded above 0.001 were also present.

This clonotype was counted at least ten times. Its specificity is unknown. The CDR3 runs to 18 residues. V was cut by 1 base and J by 6 bases, with 22 bases left in between. Germline CDR1 reads SGHAT; CDR2 reads FQNNGV. The patients, who ranged from 18 to 65 in age, presented with newly diagnosed hyperthyroidism lasting under 2 months. Fresh 10 ml peripheral blood yielded PBMCs. Amplified TCR beta CDR3 regions derived from RNA transcripts. HTBI primers were the set used in a first-round RT-PCR of the TCR CDR3. TCRdb re-analysed the multiplex PCR reads in MiXCR, keeping a single row per CDR3 protein. The sample has about 290,000 distinct CDR3 sequences, roughly 15% seen once.

The V call is TRBV11-2, the J call TRBJ2-1; perhaps TRBD1 as D (5 bases). The source material was blood. The sequence was collected from a woman in her forties with Graves' hyperthyroidism. The CDR3 reads CASSLVPLSYRSLNEQFF. The CDR3 nucleotides read TGTGCCAGCAGCTTAGTCCCCCTCTCGTACAGGAGTCTCAATGAGCAGTTCTTC.